The following is a T cell receptor beta chain sequence with its context. Antigen unknown. PCR primers comprised 60 Vbeta and 13 Jbeta primers. Clones were read by immunoSEQ multiplex PCR, and TCRdb kept only the in-frame ones, dropping some. The sample records some 110,000 clones, 73% being singletons. The sample originates from a study of cytomegalovirus exposure and HLA in healthy donors. Overall study findings and caveats: Altogether, 164 TCR beta chains were recorded as cytomegalovirus-associated.

Germline V lookup: CDR1 SGHDN, CDR2 FVKESK. The J segment lost 4 bases and the V segment lost 1 base, leaving 9 bases of the junction unmatched. There are 16 residues in the CDR3. The chain uses TRBV14 and TRBJ1-1; 7 bases are a match to TRBD1. The receptor comes from a young woman in good health and CMV-seronegative. Sequencing was performed on PBMCs. CDR3 DNA sequence: TGTGCCAGCAGCCAAGGAACAGGGGTATTTGGCACTGAAGCTTTCTTT. Translating it yields CASSQGTGVFGTEAFF.